Below, 2 T cell receptor beta chains from the same sample are listed, as sequenced in a study of T cells after posttransplantation cyclophosphamide (dated by TCRdb to about 2016). Libraries were constructed by the immunoSEQ multiplex PCR assay. Here the immuneACCESS table is served through TCRdb, limited to in-frame sequences with V and J called. Missing clones are a known gap in these copies; in checked studies unresolved V genes cover under half, and the rest lacks a known reason. There are approximately 25,000 clones in this sample, and none of them is a singleton. The ten largest clones take up under 5% of the sample. The material sequenced was PBMCs. The receptor set was obtained from a woman aged 45 to 65 in good health, CMV-negative, and a related stem cell transplant donor.

This clone came up many times. The V call is TRBV7-6, the J call TRBJ2-3; the match to TRBD2 covers 10 bases. The length of the CDR3 is 17 residues. Germline lookup yields CDR1 SGHVS and CDR2 FNYEAQ. V was pared by 3 bases and J by 6 bases, with 12 bases of the junction left unmatched. The CDR3 here is CASSFGTSLAGEDTQYF. The CDR3, as DNA: TGTGCCAGCAGCTTCGGTACCAGTCTAGCGGGAGAGGATACGCAGTATTTT.

This clone has ten or more counts. The V call is TRBV5-6, the J call TRBJ2-1, with TRBD2 matching 8 bases. Germline CDR1 SGHDT, CDR2 YYEEEE. The length of the CDR3 is 18 residues. With V trimmed by 4 bases and J by 1 base, 13 bases remained unmatched. CDR3 sequence reads: CASSPKSGGKSSYNEQFF. CDR3 DNA sequence: TGTGCCAGCAGCCCTAAGAGCGGGGGTAAAAGTTCCTACAATGAGCAGTTCTTC.